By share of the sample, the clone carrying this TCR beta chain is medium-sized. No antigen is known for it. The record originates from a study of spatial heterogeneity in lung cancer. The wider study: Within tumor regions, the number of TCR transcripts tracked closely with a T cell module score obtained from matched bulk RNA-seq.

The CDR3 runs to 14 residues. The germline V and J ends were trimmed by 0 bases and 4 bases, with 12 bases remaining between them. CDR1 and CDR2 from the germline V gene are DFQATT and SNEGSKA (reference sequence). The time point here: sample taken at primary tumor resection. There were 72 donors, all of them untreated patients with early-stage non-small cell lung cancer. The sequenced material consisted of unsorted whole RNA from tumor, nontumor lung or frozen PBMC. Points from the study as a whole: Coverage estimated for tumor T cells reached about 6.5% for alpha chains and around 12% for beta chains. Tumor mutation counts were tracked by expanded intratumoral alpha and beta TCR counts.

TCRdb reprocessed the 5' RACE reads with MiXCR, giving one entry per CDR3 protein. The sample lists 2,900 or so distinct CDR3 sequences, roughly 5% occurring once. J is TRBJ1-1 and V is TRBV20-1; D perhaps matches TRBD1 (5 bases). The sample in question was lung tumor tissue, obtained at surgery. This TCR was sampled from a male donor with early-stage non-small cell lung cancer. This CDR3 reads CSARDLQRGTEAFF. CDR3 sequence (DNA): TGCAGTGCTAGAGATCTGCAAAGGGGCACTGAAGCTTTCTTT.